Described below is a single TCR beta chain sequence and its context. Its antigen target is currently unknown. Per-base qualities were not stored, and no clone one base away is much larger. These data originate in a study of blood T cell repertoires in COVID-19 (dated by TCRdb to 2019 to 2021). For the study in its entirety: The collaborator samples originated in the United States, Italy and Spain and spanned the acute and convalescent phases of COVID-19. The material from the prospective study consisted of cDNA or gDNA derived from T cells, B-cell-depleted T cells, or PBMCs. Deeply sampled blood TCRbeta repertoires from subjects exposed to, actively infected with, or recovered from COVID-19 were included in the dataset. The repertoires were released in a freely available public database meant as a resource for research on the immune response to SARS-CoV-2. The samples were drawn from two sources: the first 160 participants of the ongoing ImmuneRACE study, and 1,254 subjects contributed by 6 global collaborators. Nearly every sample came with metadata listing a de-identified subject ID, COVID-19 status, age in years and sex. HLA class I and class II types, where available, came from metadata supplied by the sample provider rather than from assay-based typing.

Summary of the overall study and its limitations: The amount of clinical and demographic metadata varied by source and participant and was provided uncurated.

The immunoSEQ Assay, a bias-controlled multiplex PCR, was used to amplify TCRbeta CDR3 regions from genomic DNA. Turning to the authors' computational methods: Within the assay, amplification of reference gene primers was used to estimate how many nucleated cells each sample contained. To quantify the absolute abundance of each unique TCRbeta CDR3 rearrangement, sequence reads were collapsed and filtered. For each sample, productive Simpson clonality was calculated as the square root of Simpson's diversity index over productive rearrangements. TCRdb holds this immuneACCESS table with in-frame rearrangements only. Some clones are missing; in checked studies, unresolved V genes explain under half, and the rest has no known cause. From that table come the V and J calls and clone size; the DNA was used to work out D and trimming. In all, the sample holds some 110,000 clones, and about 82% of those were seen once. The ten largest make up more than 5% of the sample.

One collaborating source in Seattle enrolled patients while the patients were actively infected and followed the patients over time throughout the course of disease. Each collaborating institution followed its own protocols to collect whole blood in K2EDTA tubes. For TCRbeta analysis, collaborator samples were shipped as frozen whole blood, as isolated PBMCs, or as DNA extracted from either sample type. Deletion took 5 bases off V and 5 bases off J, with a span of 11 bases between the germline ends. The CDR3 contains 13 residues, cysteine and phenylalanine counted. The read is trimmed to its CDR3 DNA, 39 bases read in frame from base 1. In the germline V gene, CDR1 corresponds to MDHEN and CDR2 to SYDVKM.

The clonotype originates from an elderly man with COVID-19, enrolled during active disease. Sequencing used peripheral blood. The chain couples TRBV28 to TRBJ2-3, and TRBD1 may be the D gene, going by 6 matching bases. The nucleotide sequence is TGTGCCAGCAGTACCACAGGGAGAGATACGCAGTATTTT. This sequence encodes CASSTTGRDTQYF.